This T cell receptor (beta chain) originates from a study of shared clonotypes between healthy human individuals. Study-wide results and limits: Naive subsets usually exceeded memory subsets in estimated richness.

Investigators divided CD4+ cells into CD45RA+ naive and CD45RA-negative memory subsets. The data were produced by immunoSEQ multiplex PCR, yet TCRdb's version contains in-frame clones alone and is incomplete. The table includes around 1,100,000 clones, approximately 75% detected once. Concerning this clone itself: Its antigen is unidentified.

The CDR3 spans 13 residues. V lost 4 bases and J lost 2, with 8 bases in between. The germline V gene encodes CDR1 MNHEY and CDR2 SVGAGI. The sample taken for sequencing was memory CD4+ T cells from PBMCs. Described subset: CD45RA-negative fraction. The sequence came from a man between 18 and 35 years old in good health. Some clones in this sample may be carry-over from other donors' samples. This chain joins TRBV6-5 and TRBJ1-2, with D tentatively TRBD1 (5 bases). CDR3 loop: CASSFDRNYGYTF. CDR3 DNA: TGTGCCAGCAGTTTTGACAGAAACTATGGCTACACCTTC.